Below are 13 T cell receptor beta chains sequenced from a single sample in a study of T cell repertoires in cytomegalovirus infection. Antigens for these TCRs are unknown. Each CDR3 protein is one row after TCRdb ran MiXCR on the reads. In the table there are about 900,000 distinct CDR3 sequences, 31% of which are singletons. The material was cultured CD8+ T cells from PBMCs, obtained from culture after CMV antigen stimulation. The receptors derive from a human donor in good health (CMV status not recorded). Some clones in this sample may be carry-over from other donors' samples.

This clonotype occurred a few times. V and J are TRBV12-3 or TRBV12-4 and TRBJ2-5, with 11 positions matching TRBD2. The V segment lost 4 bases and the J segment 4 bases; nucleotides outside the gene matches: 11. CDR3 size: 17 residues. The CDR3 bases are TGTGCCAGCAGTTCCCGTCGTAGCGGGGGGGCCCCAGAGACCCAGTACTTC. Translated, it gives CASSSRRSGGAPETQYF.

This clonotype was seen repeatedly, ten times or more. The chain has TRBV7-2 and TRBJ2-3; 9 positions match TRBD1. This CDR3 is 17 amino acids long. Germline values: CDR1 SGHTA, CDR2 FQGNSA. The V and J ends lost 4 bases and 1 base, in that order; junction bases with no gene match: 9. The CDR3 loop is CASSSLRTGEGTDTQYF. For the CDR3, the DNA is TGTGCCAGCAGCTCGCTCAGGACAGGGGAAGGCACAGATACGCAGTATTTT.

Worth noting for this clonotype: At one of its ends the junction is not consistent with the germline gene, which may arise from a read error. V and J are TRBV27 and TRBJ2-7; 8 bases are shared with TRBD2. CDR1 is MNHEY, CDR2 SMNVEV, per germline (reference sequence). The CDR3 is 15 residues long. The CDR3 region is CANSGAASGGYEQYF. The CDR3 DNA is TGTGCCAACAGTGGCGCTGCCAGCGGGGGATACGAGCAGTACTTC.

The sample holds a few counts of this clonotype. Given a much more abundant clone one base away, this may be a read error. The chain employs TRBV19 and TRBJ1-1; TRBD1 is a possible D gene (6 bases). The CDR3 runs 13 residues. Germline values: CDR1 LNHDA, CDR2 SQIVND (reference sequence). Trimming left V 3 bases short and J 1 base short, with 6 bases between. This chain's CDR3 is CASSMTGNTEAFF. In DNA, the CDR3 is TGTGCCAGTAGTATGACAGGGAACACTGAAGCTTTCTTT.

In DNA form, the CDR3 reads TGTGCCAGCAGTCCGTCTAGCGGGGACAGCTCCTACGAGCAGTACTTC. Protein: CASSPSSGDSSYEQYF. This chain links TRBV27 with TRBJ2-7; the match to TRBD2 covers 9 bases. CDR3 length: 16 residues. Germline V gene lookup returns CDR1 MNHEY and CDR2 SMNVEV (reference sequence). V was clipped by 5 bases and J by 0 bases; unmatched bases: 8.

The chain links TRBV27 to TRBJ2-3, with D unresolved. CDR3 size: 13 residues. CDR1 MNHEY and CDR2 SMNVEV come from the germline V gene (reference sequence). V was trimmed by 6 bases and J by 6 bases, leaving 13 bases between them. In DNA form, the CDR3 reads TGTGCCAGCAGGCGCACTTATTCGGATACGCAGTATTTT. It translates to CASRRTYSDTQYF.

This clonotype has more than one count but fewer than ten. This chain connects TRBV4-3 to TRBJ2-3, with D possibly matching TRBD1 (5 bases). V lost 0 bases to trimming and J lost 2 bases, with 15 bases between them. The CDR3 has 17 residues. Germline-derived CDR1 and CDR2 are LGHNA and YSLEER. Here the CDR3 DNA reads TGCGCCAGCAGCCAAGATTATCCACTGGGGCTCACAGATACGCAGTATTTT. It is translated as CASSQDYPLGLTDTQYF.

V is TRBV6-1 and J is TRBJ2-3, with D possibly matching TRBD1 (5 bases). V gave up 2 bases and J gave up 3 bases, with 15 bases separating them. Germline loops: CDR1 MNHNS, CDR2 SASEGT. The CDR3 spans 16 residues. In DNA, the CDR3 is TGTGCCAGCAGTGAACTTAGGGGCAGGGCGACAGATACGCAGTATTTT. This gives the protein CASSELRGRATDTQYF.

For this clonotype: This clone may be a read error of a much larger clone one base away. The V and J genes are TRBV12-5 and TRBJ1-5; 7 positions agree with TRBD1. Germline V CDR1 and CDR2: LGHNT, FRNRAP. The CDR3 consists of 15 residues. CDR3 residues: CAGGRRQGWNQPQHF. In nucleotides, the CDR3 is TGTGCTGGTGGTCGCCGACAGGGATGGAATCAGCCCCAGCATTTT.

This clonotype was found a few times. The gene calls are TRBV19 and TRBJ1-5, with TRBD1 identical over 7 bases. Trimming removed 8 bases from V and 2 bases from J; junction bases left unmatched: 6. This CDR3 is built from 14 residues. The V gene's germline CDR1 is LNHDA and CDR2 SQIVND (reference sequence). The CDR3 region is CASDAGTGNQPQHF. In DNA, the CDR3 is TGTGCCAGTGACGCCGGGACAGGCAATCAGCCCCAGCATTTT.

This clonotype was observed a handful of times. The genes are TRBV6-6 and TRBJ1-4; TRBD1 might be the D (6 bases). V lost 0 bases to trimming and J lost 4 bases, with 12 bases between them. The CDR3 length is 16 residues. The V gene's germline CDR1 is MNHNY and CDR2 SVGAGI (reference sequence). The CDR3 nucleotides are TGTGCCAGCAGTTACTCGCGAACAGGGAGTAATGAAAAACTGTTTTTT. This codes for CASSYSRTGSNEKLFF.

The sample holds a few counts of this clonotype. The rearrangement joins TRBV6-5 to TRBJ1-2; TRBD1 is a possible D gene (6 bases). Trimming took 1 base from V and 4 from J, leaving 13 bases between them. The CDR3 totals 15 residues. Germline V lookup: CDR1 MNHEY, CDR2 SVGAGI. The CDR3 reads CASSYLQGSIYGYTF. The CDR3 nucleotides are TGTGCCAGCAGTTACTTACAGGGTTCGATCTATGGCTACACCTTC.

This clonotype came up once. The rearrangement uses TRBV7-9 and TRBJ1-4, with a tentative D call TRBD1 (5 bases). The CDR3 length is 15 residues. With 4 bases removed from V and 0 bases from J, the gap between germline ends came to 9 bases. Germline CDR1 SEHNR, CDR2 FQNEAQ (reference sequence). The CDR3 protein is CASSSGAATNEKLFF. The CDR3 nucleotides read TGTGCCAGCAGCTCCGGGGCAGCAACTAATGAAAAACTGTTTTTT.